The T cell receptor beta chain described here comes from a study of T cell repertoires in breast cancer. About the research overall: Healthy donors' blood served as controls for breast cancer tumor, lymph node and blood samples. Most of the roughly 20 tumors had ER+/PR+ status. Nine healthy donors served as controls.

Germline CDR1 and CDR2: SGHAT and FQNNGV. The CDR3 loop spans 15 amino acids. The V gene lost 1 base and the J gene lost 0 bases, with 7 bases spanning the gap. During the second nested PCR, blocking oligonucleotides suppressed genes that were not paired. Each emulsion RT-PCR held roughly 4,500-280,000 T cells with C-region, Stepout and V-region primers. One entry per CDR3 protein, called by TCRdb with MiXCR from the emulsion pairing reads. Of around 43,000 distinct CDR3 sequences detected, under 60% appear once; the ten largest clones hold around three fifths. This clonotype was seen a few times. Paired alpha-beta TCRs of CD8+ T cells were analyzed by expanded emulsion RT-PCR.

The chain employs TRBV11-2 and TRBJ2-1; D is unresolved. Specimen: CD8+ T cells. The receptor's source is a pool of human donors with breast cancer or a healthy control (not recorded which). The CDR3 region has the DNA TGTGCCAGCAGCTTAGGCGGAAGCTCCTACAATGAGCAGTTCTTC. Amino acids: CASSLGGSSYNEQFF.